The clone carrying this TCR beta chain showed up just a few times. No antigen is known for it. The data belong to a study of early T cells in non-severe SARS-CoV-2 infection. Study-level points and caveats: The matching step, a VDJdb search, favored anti-spike CD8 responses and missed private and CD4 specificities.

Deletions cut 9 bases from V and 5 bases from J, with 10 bases between. The CDR3 covers 11 residues. From germline, CDR1 is MNHNY and CDR2 SVGAGI (reference sequence). TCRdb reanalysed the 5' RACE reads using MiXCR and keeps one entry per CDR3 protein. The table has over 25,000 distinct CDR3 sequences, roughly 4.7% seen once; the top ten hold about 6%. The chain links TRBV6-6 to TRBJ2-5; D might be TRBD1 (6 bases). The sample taken for sequencing was whole blood. The sequence derives from an adult who was a healthcare worker with PCR-confirmed SARS-CoV-2 infection or an uninfected control (not recorded which). In DNA, the CDR3 is TGTGCCAGTACAGGGTCGGAGACCCAGTACTTC. Translation: CASTGSETQYF.